The clone carrying this T cell receptor (beta chain) was counted many times. Its antigen is currently unknown. The data originate from a study of CD8 T cells in ankylosing spondylitis. Broader study findings: Typical of ankylosing spondylitis blood, it appeared, was a TCR beta motif of 7 or 8 highly homologous variants.

TCRdb re-derived calls from the 5' RACE reads in MiXCR, one entry per CDR3 protein. The profile shows some 220,000 distinct CDR3 sequences, 7.5% to 9.5% of them singletons. This CDR3 is built from 14 residues. J gave up 5 bases and V 6 bases, and 9 bases lay outside the gene matches. Germline CDR1 is SGHRS and CDR2 is YFSETQ. The sequenced sample consisted of blood, either unsorted or a sorted T cell fraction (not recorded which). V gene TRBV5-1 combines with J gene TRBJ2-7; 9 bases match TRBD1. The source of this sequence is a female donor with ankylosing spondylitis or in good health (not recorded which). CDR3 region: CASMTGTGRNEQYF. The CDR3 DNA reads as TGCGCCAGCATGACCGGGACAGGGAGGAACGAGCAGTACTTC.